A single sample is the source of the 5 T cell receptor beta chains below, sequenced in a study of PD-1 blockade in classical Hodgkin lymphoma. The protocol was immunoSEQ multiplex PCR, while the TCRdb copy is restricted to in-frame clones and leaves out a portion. Here the sample spans about 61,000 clones, 87% being singletons. Documented time point: cycle 4 day 1 (C4D1), after six to seven weeks of nivolumab. All the patients suffered relapse after autologous stem cell transplantation, and brentuximab vedotin exposure differed. Material: peripheral blood mononuclear cells (PBMCs), obtained before the fourth cycle of nivolumab. Receptors originate from a human donor with classical Hodgkin lymphoma.

The chain is built from TRBV5-1 and TRBJ2-2; D might be TRBD1 (6 bases). This CDR3 is 15 amino acids long. Trimming pared 3 bases from V and 3 bases from J, leaving 12 bases between. Germline V lookup: CDR1 SGHRS, CDR2 YFSETQ. In DNA, the CDR3 is TGCGCCAGCAGCTCCGGGACAAGTTACACCGGGGAGCTGTTTTTT. It translates to CASSSGTSYTGELFF.

The gene calls are TRBV11-2 and TRBJ2-1; weak D call: TRBD2 (6 bases). Per the germline V gene, CDR1 is SGHAT and CDR2 is FQNNGV. This CDR3 has 14 amino acids. Trimming removed 5 bases at V and 6 bases at J, with 14 bases between. The CDR3 sequence is CASSPAGMSNEQFF. CDR3 coding DNA: TGTGCCAGCAGCCCAGCGGGTATGAGCAATGAGCAGTTCTTC.

The chain links TRBV9 to TRBJ2-1, with TRBD2 matching over 13 bases. The CDR3 loop spans 15 amino acids. Germline CDR1 and CDR2: SGDLS and YYNGEE. V dropped 5 bases and J dropped 6; count of bases not matched to a gene: 5. Here the CDR3 DNA reads TGTGCCAGCAGTCCCAGGACTAGCGGGGGCAATGAGCAGTTCTTC. It specifies CASSPRTSGGNEQFF.

This clone occurred once. J is TRBJ2-1 and V is TRBV6-5, with D possibly being TRBD1 (6 bases). Per germline, CDR1 MNHEY and CDR2 SVGAGI. Between the trimmed V and J ends, which lost 5 bases and 0 bases, there was a span of 11 bases. The CDR3 spans 15 residues. The CDR3 DNA reads TGTGCCAGCAGTGCTCGACAGGCCTCCTACAATGAGCAGTTCTTC. It codes for CASSARQASYNEQFF.

This chain uses TRBV5-1 with TRBJ2-4; possible D gene TRBD1, 6 bases. Germline loops: CDR1 SGHRS, CDR2 YFSETQ. The CDR3 has 14 residues. Trimming removed 4 bases at V and 8 bases at J, with 16 bases between. CDR3 residues: CASSPGQPGDIQYF. CDR3 nucleotides: TGCGCCAGCAGCCCCGGACAGCCCGGGGACATTCAGTACTTC.